One T cell receptor (beta chain) is described in this entry. CDR3 length: 14 amino acids. J lost 7 bases, V lost 6 bases, and 9 bases had no gene match. Germline V lookup: CDR1 KGHSH, CDR2 LQKENI. Here immunoSEQ multiplex PCR was the method, and the copy in TCRdb shows in-frame clones only, minus some. The table shows tens of thousands of clones, with around 90% occurring only once. These data come from a study of siplizumab effects on memory and regulatory T cells. Sequencing was done on a sample of naive CD4+ T cells sorted from blood. This TCR was recovered from a human donor in good health. The chain has TRBV18 and TRBJ1-1, with TRBD1 matching 9 bases. This chain's CDR3 is CASSPGQGLYEAFF. The CDR3, as DNA: TGTGCCAGCTCCCCGGGACAGGGATTGTATGAAGCTTTCTTT.